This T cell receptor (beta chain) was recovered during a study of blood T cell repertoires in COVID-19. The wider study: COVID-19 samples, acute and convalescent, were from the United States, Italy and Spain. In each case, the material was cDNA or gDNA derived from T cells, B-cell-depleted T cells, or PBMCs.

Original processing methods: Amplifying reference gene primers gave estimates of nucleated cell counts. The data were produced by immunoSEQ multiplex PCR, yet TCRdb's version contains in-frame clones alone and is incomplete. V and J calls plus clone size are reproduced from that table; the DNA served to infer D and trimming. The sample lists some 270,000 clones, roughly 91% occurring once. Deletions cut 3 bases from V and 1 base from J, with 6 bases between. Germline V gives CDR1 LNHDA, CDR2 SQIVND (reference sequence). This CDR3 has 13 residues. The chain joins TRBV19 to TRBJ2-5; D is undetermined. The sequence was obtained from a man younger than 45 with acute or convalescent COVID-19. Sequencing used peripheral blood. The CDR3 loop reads CASSILGQETQYF. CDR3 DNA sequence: TGTGCCAGTAGTATTCTAGGCCAAGAGACCCAGTACTTC.